This T cell receptor beta chain was sequenced for a study of tissue T cells after allogeneic stem cell transplantation. On the study more broadly: Pathologist H&E review favored samples with visible lymphocytes for sequencing among multiple samples.

This clone is medium-sized in the sample. Antigen: not known. The repertoire was sequenced with immunoSEQ multiplex PCR; TCRdb's copy has only in-frame clones and lacks some. The sample holds 10,000 or so clones, roughly two thirds seen once. Overall study findings and caveats: Shared clones across patients were few; motif clustering revealed tissue-specific shared signatures. Limitations included a small, clinically heterogeneous cohort and limited sampling depth.

Germline V lookup: CDR1 SGHTA, CDR2 FQGNSA. V lost 5 bases to trimming and J lost 12 bases; unmatched junction nucleotides: 13. The CDR3 is 13 amino acids. This receptor was taken from a woman aged 18 to 50 with breast cancer. The chain links TRBV7-2 to TRBJ2-7; TRBD1 aligns across 7 bases. Specimen: tissue from the ileum, collected at autopsy. CDR3 bases: TGTGCCAGCAGCCTAGGACAGGAATTTTCCAGGTACTTC. Translated: CASSLGQEFSRYF.